This is a list of T cell receptor beta chains from one sample in a study of T cell responses to AZD1222 COVID-19 vaccine. TCRdb keeps only in-frame clones here, not all; method: immunoSEQ multiplex PCR. The repertoire holds approximately 200,000 clones, with roughly 92% as singletons. The sample here was peripheral blood, taken 28 days after the second AZD1222 dose. The receptors originated from an adult who received the AZD1222 COVID-19 vaccine. Both conserved end residues are part of each CDR3. D genes are given only for firm matches. Clone size is shown for a subset of rows, as once, few, many or a class of expanded clone.

TRBJ2-6,-,TRBV18,-,TGTGCCAGCTCAGCGCTACAGCTCTCTGGGGCCAACGTCCTGACTTTC,CASSALQLSGANVLTF
TRBJ1-4,-,TRBV15,-,TGTGCCACCAGCAGAGACCCGGGGCTGGGTGAAAAACTGTTTTTT,CATSRDPGLGEKLFF
TRBJ1-4,-,TRBV5-1,-,TGCGCCAGCAGCCCAGGCGACAGTGCCCCTGAAAAACTGTTTTTT,CASSPGDSAPEKLFF
TRBJ2-4,-,TRBV28,once,TGTGCCAGCAGTATGACCTGGAGCGTCGCCAAAAACATTCAGTACTTC,CASSMTWSVAKNIQYF
TRBJ1-2,-,TRBV6-5,-,TGTGCCAGCAGTTACTCCGGGGCCCCTATCTCCTTC,CASSYSGAPISF
TRBJ1-2,TRBD1,TRBV28,-,TGTGCCAGCAGCGTAACAGGGGGCGCTGGTGGCTACACCTTC,CASSVTGGAGGYTF
TRBJ1-5,-,TRBV6-5,-,TGTGCCAGCAGTTACAGCCTCTATAGCAATCAGCCCCAGCATTTT,CASSYSLYSNQPQHF
TRBJ1-3,-,TRBV11-2,-,TGTGCCAGCACCGAGGGGGGTGGAAACACCATATATTTT,CASTEGGGNTIYF
TRBJ1-6,TRBD1,TRBV7-2,-,TGTGCCAGCAGCATACCGGGACAGGGTGATAATTCACCCCTCCACTTT,CASSIPGQGDNSPLHF
TRBJ1-2,TRBD1,TRBV6-5,-,TGTGCCAGCAGGAGAGACAGGGGGGACTATGGCTACACCTTC,CASRRDRGDYGYTF
TRBJ1-2,TRBD1,TRBV5-1,-,TGCGCCAGCAGCCCCCGGGACAGCTATGGCTACACCTTC,CASSPRDSYGYTF
TRBJ2-3,-,TRBV7-8,-,TGTGCCAGCAGCTCTTCACTGGGGCAGGCAGATACGCAGTATTTT,CASSSSLGQADTQYF
TRBJ1-5,-,TRBV2,-,TGTGCCAGCACTCGGGACTATAATCAGCCCCAGCATTTT,CASTRDYNQPQHF
TRBJ1-6,TRBD1,TRBV4-3,-,TGCGCCAGCAGCCAAGCAGGGGGCGTCAAGAATTCACCCCTCCACTTT,CASSQAGGVKNSPLHF
TRBJ2-7,-,TRBV2,-,TGTGCCAGCAGTGATTGGCAAGAGCAGTACTTC,CASSDWQEQYF
TRBJ2-3,TRBD1,TRBV5-1,-,TGCGCCAGCTCGACAGGGTCTTTGAATACGCAGTATTTT,CASSTGSLNTQYF
TRBJ2-1,TRBD2,TRBV19,-,TGTGCCAGTAGGGCGGGACTAGCGGGAAATGAGCAGTTCTTC,CASRAGLAGNEQFF
TRBJ1-2,-,TRBV28,-,TGTGCCAGCAGCCGGGGTGGCTACACCTTC,CASSRGGYTF
TRBJ1-1,-,TRBV5-1,-,TGCGCCAGCAGCTTGGAGCTGAACACTGAAGCTTTCTTT,CASSLELNTEAFF
TRBJ2-4,TRBD1,TRBV9,-,TGTGCCAGCAGCGTAGGACAGGGAAACATTCAGTACTTC,CASSVGQGNIQYF
TRBJ2-5,-,TRBV6-5,-,TGTGCCAGCAGTTACGGGAGGGGGCCGTACCAAGAGACCCAGTACTTC,CASSYGRGPYQETQYF
TRBJ2-1,TRBD2,TRBV4-3,-,TGCGCCAGCAGCCACACTAGCGGGGCGGGGAATGAGCAGTTCTTC,CASSHTSGAGNEQFF
TRBJ1-1,-,TRBV11-3,once,TGTGCCAGCAGCTTAGGGCAGTTGAACACTGAAGCTTTCTTT,CASSLGQLNTEAFF
TRBJ1-6,-,TRBV3-1/TRBV3-2,-,TGTGCCAGCAGGTCCCGGGACGGATATAATTCACCCCTCCACTTT,CASRSRDGYNSPLHF
TRBJ1-2,TRBD1,TRBV7-2,-,TGTGCCAGCAGCTTGGACAGGGAAGTCACCTTC,CASSLDREVTF
TRBJ2-5,-,TRBV30,-,TGTGCCTGGAGTGTACAAGGGTTCCAAGAGACCCAGTACTTC,CAWSVQGFQETQYF
TRBJ1-2,-,TRBV28,-,TGTGCCAGCAGCGGGGGGGGCGCGGTGGACTATGGCTACACCTTC,CASSGGGAVDYGYTF
TRBJ1-1,TRBD1,TRBV25-1,-,TGTGCCAGCAGTGAACTAGGGGGCGTCACTGAAGCTTTCTTT,CASSELGGVTEAFF
TRBJ2-7,-,TRBV15,-,TGTGCCACCAGCAGAGAAGGGGTGGCGTCGGACGAGCAGTACTTC,CATSREGVASDEQYF